The entry that follows covers one T cell receptor beta chain sequence. No antigen is known for it. The CDR3 loop spans 18 amino acids. Germline assignment: CDR1 SGHVS and CDR2 FQNEAQ. Trimming cost V 4 bases and J 0 bases, with 19 bases left between them. This specimen comes from a study of CD4+ T cells in melanoma. Study-wide findings and caveats: Diverse differentiation states were reported for melanoma neoantigen-specific CD4+ T cells. CD8+ T cell, macrophage and B cell function reportedly correlated with neoantigen-specific CD4+ T cells.

Sequenced by immunoSEQ multiplex PCR; TCRdb stores in-frame clones only, minus some. The data contain about 140,000 clones, about nine tenths of them singletons. This TCR was recovered from a human donor with melanoma. This chain links TRBV7-8 with TRBJ1-5; tentative D call: TRBD1 (6 bases). For the CDR3, the DNA is TGTGCCAGCAGCTCACTCACGGGGGACAACTATAGCAATCAGCCCCAGCATTTT. Translation: CASSSLTGDNYSNQPQHF. The full variable domain, in which reference TRBV7-8 and TRBJ1-5 provide the parts outside the CDR3, is GAGVSQSPRYKVAKRGQDVALRCDPISGHVSLFWYQQALGQGPEFLTYFQNEAQLDKSGLPSDRFFAERPEGSVSTLKIQRTQQEDSAVYLCASSSLTGDNYSNQPQHFGDGTRLSIL.